One sample yielded the 21 T cell receptor beta chains listed below, sequenced in a study of PD-1 blockade in classical Hodgkin lymphoma (dated by TCRdb to about 2020). The time point label here, explained by the study, means: cycle 4 day 1 (C4D1), after 5 to 7 weeks of nivolumab. All trial patients had relapsed after autologous stem cell transplantation, with cohorts A, B and C differing in prior brentuximab vedotin exposure. Library method: the immunoSEQ multiplex PCR assay. Drawn from immuneACCESS, this table holds only the in-frame rearrangements with V and J called that TCRdb kept. Clones are partly lost; checked studies trace under half to an unresolved V gene and leave the rest unexplained. The sample data list 31,000 or so clones, and approximately 70% of these were observed just once. Under 4.5% of the sample goes to the ten largest clones. This specimen consisted of peripheral blood mononuclear cells (PBMCs), obtained before the fourth cycle of nivolumab. Receptor source: a human donor with classical Hodgkin lymphoma.

This clone occurred a few times. The chain couples TRBV9 to TRBJ2-1; 9 bases are shared with TRBD2. J lost 9 bases, V lost 4 bases, and 20 bases had no gene match. Per germline, CDR1 SGDLS and CDR2 YYNGEE. This CDR3 is built from 18 residues. The CDR3 region is CASSPRVLVRGGQGEQFF. Here the CDR3 DNA reads TGTGCCAGCAGCCCGAGGGTACTAGTGCGGGGGGGCCAAGGTGAGCAGTTCTTC.

The chain links TRBV5-1 to TRBJ2-5; no firm D call. Per the germline V gene, CDR1 is SGHRS and CDR2 is YFSETQ. The V gene lost 7 bases and the J gene lost 4 bases, with 5 bases spanning the gap. The CDR3 extends over 10 amino acids. This chain's CDR3 is CASVRETQYF. CDR3 in DNA: TGCGCCAGCGTACGAGAGACCCAGTACTTC.

The gene calls are TRBV5-5 and TRBJ1-1; TRBD1 matches 8 bases. Losses at the gene ends were 0 bases for V and 4 bases for J; bases not matched to a gene: 5. The CDR3 is 15 residues long. CDR1 and CDR2 (germline): SGHKS, YYEKEE (reference sequence). CDR3 amino acids: CASSLVTGAITEAFF. CDR3 bases: TGTGCCAGCAGCTTGGTGACAGGGGCCATCACTGAAGCTTTCTTT.

This clone was seen only a few times. The chain recombines TRBV6-6 with TRBJ1-5, with no clear D. The CDR3 runs to 13 residues. V was trimmed by 1 base and J by 7 bases, leaving 8 bases between them. Germline V CDR1 and CDR2: MNHNY, SVGAGI (reference sequence). CDR3 in amino acids: CASSYLGFQPQHF. The CDR3 region has the DNA TGTGCCAGCAGTTACTTAGGTTTCCAGCCCCAGCATTTT.

V is TRBV6-6 and J is TRBJ2-1; TRBD1 matches 9 bases. The CDR3 extends over 15 amino acids. Germline V gene data show CDR1 as MNHNY and CDR2 as SVGAGI (reference sequence). V lost 2 bases and J lost 6; bases outside the gene matches: 5. CDR3 sequence reads: CASSYRRTGANEQFF. CDR3 DNA: TGTGCCAGCAGTTACCGCCGGACAGGGGCCAATGAGCAGTTCTTC.

This chain connects TRBV18 to TRBJ1-6; no clear D gene. V lost 3 bases and J 10 bases, leaving 10 bases between the germline ends. The CDR3 loop spans 13 amino acids. Germline V lookup: CDR1 KGHSH, CDR2 LQKENI. The CDR3 DNA reads TGTGCCAGCTCACCTCAGGACCGGTCACCCCTCCACTTT. It translates to CASSPQDRSPLHF.

The chain is built from TRBV7-9 and TRBJ2-1; D is undetermined. The CDR3 has 10 residues. Trimming removed 1 base from V and 8 bases from J, with 0 bases in between. CDR1 is SEHNR, CDR2 FQNEAQ, per germline (reference sequence). The CDR3 DNA sequence: TGTGCCAGCAGCTTAGATGAGCAGTTCTTC. Protein: CASSLDEQFF.

This clone was detected a few times. The J gene is TRBJ2-3, the V gene TRBV9; 10 bases map to TRBD2. V lost 8 bases to trimming and J lost 6 bases; unmatched junction nucleotides: 9. CDR3 length: 14 residues. Germline values: CDR1 SGDLS, CDR2 YYNGEE. CDR3 in DNA: TGTGCCAGTGGGAAGCGGGGGGGCGCTGATACGCAGTATTTT. Its translation is CASGKRGGADTQYF.

This clone has a single count. This chain joins TRBV7-9 and TRBJ2-7; D is undetermined. V was clipped by 2 bases and J by 3 bases, with 8 bases between them. There are 13 residues in the CDR3. Germline V gene sequence: CDR1 SEHNR, CDR2 FQNEAQ (reference sequence). In nucleotides, the CDR3 is TGTGCCAGCAGCTTACGTAGTGGCTACGAGCAGTACTTC. Translated, it gives CASSLRSGYEQYF. The complete variable domain, with remaining parts taken from reference TRBV7-9 and TRBJ2-7, reads DTGVSQNPRHKITKRGQNVTFRCDPISEHNRLYWYRQTLGQGPEFLTYFQNEAQLEKSRLLSDRFSAERPKGSFSTLEIQRTEQGDSAMYLCASSLRSGYEQYFGPGTRLTVT.

The genes are TRBV14 and TRBJ2-7; possible D gene TRBD2, 6 bases. Trimming cost V 1 base and J 4 bases, with 14 bases left between them. In germline, CDR1 is SGHDN, CDR2 FVKESK. There are 15 residues in the CDR3. CDR3 sequence reads: CASSQVSGRGYEQYF. The CDR3 DNA reads as TGTGCCAGCAGCCAAGTTTCCGGTCGGGGGTACGAGCAGTACTTC.

Details on this clone: Mismatch with germline at one junction end may stem from a read error. The V call is TRBV7-2, the J call TRBJ2-5, with 14 bases aligning to TRBD2. Germline CDR1 and CDR2: SGHTA and FQGNSA. The CDR3 has 17 amino acids. CDR3 sequence: CASSLGGLAGVGLPLDF. CDR3 sequence (DNA): TGTGCCAGCAGCTTAGGGGGACTAGCGGGAGTTGGTCTTCCCCTAGACTTC.

The V and J genes are TRBV6-4 and TRBJ2-2, with D perhaps TRBD1 (5 bases). Germline CDR1 MRHNA, CDR2 SNTAGT. The CDR3 has 14 amino acids. The V end was cut by 6 bases, the J end by 4 bases, with 12 bases between. CDR3 sequence (DNA): TGTGCCAGCAGGCCCAGGGCAATCACCGGGGAGCTGTTTTTT. Encoded protein: CASRPRAITGELFF.

The chain recombines TRBV7-9 with TRBJ1-4, with unresolved D. Trimming took off 0 bases at V and 4 bases at J, with 12 bases between the two ends. The CDR3 is 16 amino acids. The germline gives CDR1 SEHNR, CDR2 FQNEAQ (reference sequence). The CDR3 reads CASSLARAVYNEKLFF. The DNA for the CDR3 is TGTGCCAGCAGCTTAGCTCGGGCGGTTTATAATGAAAAACTGTTTTTT.

The chain recombines TRBV7-9 with TRBJ2-5, with 9 positions matching TRBD1. The CDR3 is 16 amino acids. V was clipped by 5 bases and J by 9 bases; unmatched bases: 16. Germline V gives CDR1 SEHNR, CDR2 FQNEAQ (reference sequence). CDR3 sequence reads: CASSRQQGAPVYPQYF. CDR3 coding DNA: TGTGCCAGCAGCCGGCAACAGGGGGCCCCGGTATATCCCCAGTACTTC. Drawing the rest from reference TRBV7-9 and TRBJ2-5, the complete variable domain is DTGVSQNPRHKITKRGQNVTFRCDPISEHNRLYWYRQTLGQGPEFLTYFQNEAQLEKSRLLSDRFSAERPKGSFSTLEIQRTEQGDSAMYLCASSRQQGAPVYPQYFGPGTRLLVL.

Only a few counts were recorded for this clone. The V call is TRBV7-8, the J call TRBJ1-2; no clear D. The CDR3 has 16 residues. Per germline, CDR1 SGHVS and CDR2 FQNEAQ. V lost 1 base, J lost 1 base, and 13 bases lay in between. CDR3 DNA: TGTGCCAGCAGCTTAGTGTCGGGTGGGATTAACTATGGCTACACCTTC. Its protein is CASSLVSGGINYGYTF.

V usage is TRBV27 and J usage is TRBJ2-7, with 12 bases lining up with TRBD2. V lost 0 bases and J lost 6; bases outside the gene matches: 3. From germline, CDR1 is MNHEY and CDR2 SMNVEV (reference sequence). The CDR3 runs 15 residues. The CDR3: CASSLSMGLAGEQYF. The CDR3 DNA is TGTGCCAGCAGTTTATCGATGGGACTAGCGGGCGAGCAGTACTTC.

V and J are TRBV13 and TRBJ2-3; D gene ambiguous. V was trimmed by 5 bases and J by 4 bases, leaving 13 bases between them. The CDR3 covers 14 residues. The germline CDR1 and CDR2 sequences are PRHDT and FYEKMQ (reference sequence). CDR3 residues: CASSPTPGADTQYF. CDR3 bases: TGTGCCAGCAGCCCGACGCCGGGCGCAGATACGCAGTATTTT. Full variable domain (rest looked up from reference TRBV13 and TRBJ2-3): AAGVIQSPRHLIKEKRETATLKCYPIPRHDTVYWYQQGPGQDPQFLISFYEKMQSDKGSIPDRFSAQQFSDYHSELNMSSLELGDSALYFCASSPTPGADTQYFGPGTRLTVL.

This clone was seen just once. The genes are TRBV7-2 and TRBJ2-3; perhaps TRBD2 as D (6 bases). The germline gives CDR1 SGHTA, CDR2 FQGNSA. Deletions cut 7 bases from V and 2 bases from J, with 13 bases between. The CDR3 contains 14 residues. The chain's CDR3 is CASTRGLATDTQYF. As DNA, the CDR3 is TGTGCCAGCACCCGGGGACTGGCCACAGATACGCAGTATTTT.

The gene calls are TRBV7-9 and TRBJ2-1; TRBD2 matches 8 bases. The J segment lost 4 bases and the V segment lost 6 bases, leaving 11 bases of the junction unmatched. CDR3 length: 16 residues. The V gene's germline CDR1 is SEHNR and CDR2 FQNEAQ (reference sequence). This CDR3 reads CASRSSGTRKYNEQFF. The CDR3 nucleotides are TGTGCCAGCAGGTCTTCCGGGACTAGGAAATACAATGAGCAGTTCTTC.

This clone was detected only once. This CDR3 is CAISEFTGVRDEQFF. Written as DNA, the CDR3 is TGTGCCATCAGTGAGTTCACGGGGGTGAGAGATGAGCAGTTCTTC. The rearrangement joins TRBV10-3 to TRBJ2-1; TRBD2 is a possible D gene (6 bases). Per the germline V gene, CDR1 is ENHRY and CDR2 is SYGVKD. This CDR3 contains 15 residues. Trimming shortened V by 1 base and J by 8 bases, and 15 bases separated the two germline ends.

The rearrangement joins TRBV28 to TRBJ1-2; D is uncertain. V dropped 2 bases and J dropped 8 bases, with 9 bases sitting between them. The CDR3 runs 12 residues. Per the germline V gene, CDR1 is MDHEN and CDR2 is SYDVKM. CDR3 amino acids: CASSLGLLGYTF. The CDR3 DNA is TGTGCCAGCAGTTTAGGGTTGCTAGGCTACACCTTC.